What follows are 18 T cell receptor beta chains derived from one specimen sequenced in a study of beta chain features in type 1 diabetes. The investigators reverse transcribed all of the isolated RNA, so they sequenced expressed TCRB transcripts. Measured with immunoSEQ multiplex PCR; TCRdb has only the in-frame clones, and not every one. This table has 200,000 to 300,000 clones, around 21% appearing once. For these TCRs, the target antigens are not known. Findings and limits, study-wide: Within each of all four CD4+ subsets, Type 1 diabetes patients had TCRB CDR3s that were moderately but significantly shorter.

Sequenced: naive CD4+ T cells from blood. The receptors come from a woman aged 40-49 years with type 1 diabetes.

This clone turned up a few times. V is TRBV7-2 and J is TRBJ1-2; D call uncertain. The germline CDR1 and CDR2 sequences are SGHTA and FQGNSA. CDR3 length equals 13 residues. Trimming left V 6 bases short and J 8 bases short, with 16 bases between. DNA for the CDR3: TGTGCCAGCAGTCCCCAGATTCCTCTCGGCTACACCTTC. This codes for CASSPQIPLGYTF.

This clone has only a few counts. The rearrangement joins TRBV29-1 to TRBJ2-5; 10 bases map to TRBD1. The CDR3 loop spans 13 amino acids. With 6 bases clipped from V and 4 bases from J, the junction kept 5 bases outside the gene matches. In germline, CDR1 is SQVTM, CDR2 ANQGSEA. DNA for the CDR3: TGCAGCGTCCTGACAGGGGGCGGAGAGACCCAGTACTTC. The encoded protein is CSVLTGGGETQYF.

There are a few counts of this clone. The J gene is TRBJ1-2, the V gene TRBV5-4; 7 bases agree with TRBD1. This CDR3 spans 16 amino acids. Per the germline V gene, CDR1 is SGHNT and CDR2 is YYREEE (reference sequence). V was clipped by 1 base and J by 7 bases; unmatched bases: 13. The CDR3 sequence is CASSLPTPGQTIGYTF. The CDR3 bases are TGTGCCAGCAGCTTGCCAACTCCGGGACAGACCATTGGCTACACCTTC. Combining the CDR3 with reference TRBV5-4 and TRBJ1-2 gives the whole variable domain ETGVTQSPTHLIKTRGQQVTLRCSSQSGHNTVSWYQQALGQGPQFIFQYYREEENGRGNFPPRFSGLQFPNYSSELNVNALELDDSALYLCASSLPTPGQTIGYTFGSGTRLTVV.

The J gene is TRBJ2-3, the V gene TRBV7-9; tentatively, D is TRBD1 (6 bases). The V gene lost 4 bases and the J gene lost 5 bases, with 13 bases spanning the gap. Germline-derived CDR1 and CDR2 are SEHNR and FQNEAQ (reference sequence). This CDR3 is 14 amino acids long. The CDR3 nucleotides read TGTGCCAGCAGCTCCGACAGGTCCGGAGATACGCAGTATTTT. Translation gives CASSSDRSGDTQYF.

This clone was seen a few times. The rearrangement links TRBV7-3 to TRBJ2-1, with D tentatively TRBD2 (5 bases). The V and J ends lost 0 bases and 0 bases respectively, with 12 bases between them. Germline assignment: CDR1 SGHTA and CDR2 FQGTGA. CDR3 length: 17 amino acids. The CDR3 bases are TGTGCCAGCAGCTTAACGTTTAGGAGGAGCTCCTACAATGAGCAGTTCTTC. Translated: CASSLTFRRSSYNEQFF.

This clone was seen only a few times. This sequence joins TRBV30 and TRBJ1-1; 9 nucleotides match TRBD1. V lost 2 bases to trimming and J lost 4 bases; unmatched junction nucleotides: 5. CDR1 is GTSNPN, CDR2 SVGIG, per germline (reference sequence). The CDR3 length is 14 residues. The DNA for the CDR3 is TGTGCCTGGAGTCCGGACAGGGGAGGCACTGAAGCTTTCTTT. Amino acid sequence: CAWSPDRGGTEAFF.

CDR3 loop: CSVGGATGGAFGYTF. The CDR3 bases are TGCAGCGTTGGGGGGGCGACAGGGGGCGCGTTCGGCTACACCTTC. The chain joins TRBV29-1 to TRBJ1-2, with 10 positions matching TRBD1. With 4 bases clipped from V and 8 bases from J, the junction kept 13 bases outside the gene matches. The CDR3 length is 15 residues. CDR1 SQVTM and CDR2 ANQGSEA come from the germline V gene.

As regards this clone: This sample includes further DNA sequences coding for the same CDR3. The chain couples TRBV29-1 to TRBJ1-1, with TRBD1 matching 9 bases. The germline CDR1 and CDR2 sequences are SQVTM and ANQGSEA. The CDR3 runs 13 residues. J gave up 3 bases and V 1 base, and 0 bases lay outside the gene matches. CDR3 sequence (DNA): TGCAGCGTTGAAGGACAGGGGGACACTGAAGCTTTCTTT. It encodes CSVEGQGDTEAFF.

The rearrangement links TRBV25-1 to TRBJ2-7, with 7 bases matching TRBD1. The germline V gene has CDR1 MGHDK and CDR2 SYGVNS. This CDR3 is built from 14 residues. Germline trimming cut 4 bases from V and 5 bases from J; bases unmatched to any gene: 8. The CDR3 loop reads CASSANSGTDEQYF. CDR3 DNA sequence: TGTGCCAGCAGTGCCAACTCCGGGACAGACGAGCAGTACTTC.

The chain recombines TRBV5-4 with TRBJ2-7; 8 bases map to TRBD1. The CDR3 covers 14 residues. V was clipped by 4 bases and J by 5 bases; unmatched bases: 8. In germline, CDR1 is SGHNT, CDR2 YYREEE (reference sequence). The CDR3 nucleotides read TGTGCCAGCAGCCCACAGACAGGGGTCGACGAGCAGTACTTC. Protein product: CASSPQTGVDEQYF.

This chain links TRBV11-2 with TRBJ1-3, with TRBD1 identical over 7 bases. This CDR3 spans 13 amino acids. The V gene's germline CDR1 is SGHAT and CDR2 FQNNGV. Trimming removed 8 bases from V and 0 bases from J; junction bases left unmatched: 1. Here the CDR3 reads CASGQVSGNTIYF. As DNA, the CDR3 is TGTGCCAGCGGACAGGTCTCTGGAAACACCATATATTTT.

This chain uses TRBV9 with TRBJ2-5; TRBD1 matches 8 bases. There are 16 residues in the CDR3. The germline CDR1 and CDR2 sequences are SGDLS and YYNGEE. Losses at the gene ends were 1 base for V and 1 base for J; bases not matched to a gene: 6. The DNA of the CDR3 is TGTGCCAGCAGCGTAAATGTCGGGACAGGCCAAGAGACCCAGTACTTC. Translating it yields CASSVNVGTGQETQYF.

This clone was picked up a small number of times. The rearrangement links TRBV7-2 to TRBJ2-1; the D is unclear. The germline CDR1 and CDR2 sequences are SGHTA and FQGNSA. This CDR3 is built from 18 residues. Between the trimmed V and J ends, which lost 5 bases and 3 bases, there was a span of 23 bases. This CDR3 reads CASSLGRASRSYYNEQFF. CDR3 coding DNA: TGTGCCAGCAGCCTAGGTCGAGCTTCGCGGAGCTACTACAATGAGCAGTTCTTC.

This clone was counted once. V is TRBV19 and J is TRBJ2-5; possible D gene TRBD1, 5 bases. The CDR3 is made up of 12 amino acids. CDR1 and CDR2 (germline): LNHDA, SQIVND (reference sequence). The V end lost 6 bases, the J end lost 4 bases, and 9 bases lay between the germline ends. CDR3 DNA: TGTGCCAGTAGGGACACTTTAGAGACCCAGTACTTC. The encoded protein is CASRDTLETQYF.

The rearrangement uses TRBV18 and TRBJ2-1; 14 positions agree with TRBD2. CDR1 and CDR2 (germline): KGHSH, LQKENI. This CDR3 contains 16 residues. V was pared by 3 bases and J by 8 bases, with 6 bases of the junction left unmatched. The CDR3 spells CASSPPGTSGSDEQFF. The CDR3 DNA sequence: TGTGCCAGCTCACCGCCCGGGACTAGCGGGAGTGATGAGCAGTTCTTC.

This clone has a handful of counts. The V gene is TRBV9, the J gene TRBJ2-3; 8 bases align to TRBD2. The CDR3 is 17 residues long. Germline V gene lookup returns CDR1 SGDLS and CDR2 YYNGEE. The J segment lost 3 bases and the V segment lost 3 bases, leaving 12 bases of the junction unmatched. The CDR3 bases are TGTGCCAGCAGCGCAACGACTAGCGACCAGCGGACAGATACGCAGTATTTT. Its protein is CASSATTSDQRTDTQYF.

The V gene is TRBV4-1, the J gene TRBJ2-1; D might be TRBD1 (7 bases). Germline V gene lookup returns CDR1 MGHRA and CDR2 YSYEKL. The V end was cut by 4 bases, the J end by 2 bases, with 27 bases between. This CDR3 has 20 residues. CDR3 nucleotide sequence: TGCGCCAGCAGCCCCGGGGGACAGAGGCGTGGGGCTAGACCCTACAATGAGCAGTTCTTC. It codes for CASSPGGQRRGARPYNEQFF.

This clone was detected only a few times. V usage is TRBV29-1 and J usage is TRBJ2-7; D is unclear. Germline CDR1 reads SQVTM; CDR2 reads ANQGSEA. V shed 2 bases and J shed 6 bases, with 11 bases lying between them. The CDR3 is 12 amino acids. The CDR3 protein is CSVEFTGSEQYF. Written as DNA, the CDR3 is TGCAGCGTTGAATTTACGGGTTCCGAGCAGTACTTC.